This TCR beta chain stems from a study of blood T cell repertoires in COVID-19. Study-wide context: COVID-19 samples from acute and convalescent phases originated in the United States, Italy and Spain.

V lost 3 bases to trimming and J lost 0 bases; unmatched junction nucleotides: 9. CDR1 is KGHDR, CDR2 SFDVKD, per germline. The CDR3 has 19 residues. The method was immunoSEQ multiplex PCR; TCRdb's version includes in-frame clones alone and lacks a portion of them. The table records fewer than 250,000 clones, 80% of them present only once. The sequence was collected from a woman aged 40 to 50 with acute COVID-19. Sequencing was performed on PBMCs or T cells enriched from blood (not recorded which). This chain joins TRBV24-1 and TRBJ2-3; 12 bases line up with TRBD2. The CDR3 protein is CATSDPRLAGAASTDTQYF. DNA of the CDR3: TGTGCCACCAGTGATCCGAGACTAGCGGGGGCAGCTAGCACAGATACGCAGTATTTT.